The TCR beta chain described here comes from a study of monozygotic twins with inflammatory bowel disease. General observations from the study: Since immunosuppressive treatments differed, patient repertoires may have gained added variability. Distinguishing T cell subtypes was not possible.

A remark on this clonotype: No antigen is known for it.

For every TCR library, roughly 3.5 ug of total RNA was used. Following a re-call of the 5' RACE reads, TCRdb has one entry per CDR3 protein and lacks DNA. Seen in this sample are about 160,000 distinct CDR3 sequences; the ten most common clones hold 2% to 2.5%. The CDR3 is 16 amino acids. Germline values: CDR1 SGHRS, CDR2 YFSETQ. The sequencing sample was made of blood. This chain connects TRBV5-1 to TRBJ2-1; the D call from TCRdb, TRBD2, cannot be confirmed without DNA. This receptor was taken from a human donor with ulcerative colitis or Crohn's disease, or a healthy co-twin of an affected twin (not recorded which). The CDR3: CASSSRPSGAYNEQFF.